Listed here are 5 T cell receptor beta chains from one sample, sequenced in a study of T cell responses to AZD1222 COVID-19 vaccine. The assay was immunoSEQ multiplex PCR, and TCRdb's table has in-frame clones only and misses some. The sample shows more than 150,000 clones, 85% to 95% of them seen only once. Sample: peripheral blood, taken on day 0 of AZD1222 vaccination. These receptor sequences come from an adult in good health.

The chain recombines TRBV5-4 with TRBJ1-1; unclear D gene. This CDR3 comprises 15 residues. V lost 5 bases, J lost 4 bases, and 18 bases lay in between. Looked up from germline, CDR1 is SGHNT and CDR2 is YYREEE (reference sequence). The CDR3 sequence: CASSYGPGSGTEAFF. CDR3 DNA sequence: TGTGCCAGCAGTTATGGTCCTGGTAGCGGCACTGAAGCTTTCTTT.

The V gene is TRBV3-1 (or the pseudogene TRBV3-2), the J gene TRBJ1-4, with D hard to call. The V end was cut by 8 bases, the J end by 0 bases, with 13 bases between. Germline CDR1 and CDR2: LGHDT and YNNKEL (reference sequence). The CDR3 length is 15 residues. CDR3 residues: CASGAPGATNEKLFF. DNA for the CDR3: TGTGCCAGCGGTGCCCCCGGGGCAACTAATGAAAAACTGTTTTTT.

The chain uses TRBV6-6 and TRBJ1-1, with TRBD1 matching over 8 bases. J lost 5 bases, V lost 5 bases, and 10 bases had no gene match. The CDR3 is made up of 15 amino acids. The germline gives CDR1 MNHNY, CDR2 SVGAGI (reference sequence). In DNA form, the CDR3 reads TGTGCCAGCAGTGAGCCCCAGGGGGCGCAGACTGAAGCTTTCTTT. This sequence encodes CASSEPQGAQTEAFF.

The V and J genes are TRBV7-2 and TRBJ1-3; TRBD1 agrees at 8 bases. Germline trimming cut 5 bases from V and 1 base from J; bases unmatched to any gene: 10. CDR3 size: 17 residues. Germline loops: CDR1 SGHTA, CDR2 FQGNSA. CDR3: CASSPRTGRVSGNTIYF. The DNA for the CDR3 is TGTGCCAGCAGCCCACGGACAGGGCGGGTATCTGGAAACACCATATATTTT. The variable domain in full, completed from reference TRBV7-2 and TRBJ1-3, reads GAGVSQSPSNKVTEKGKDVELRCDPISGHTALYWYRQSLGQGLEFLIYFQGNSAPDKSGLPSDRFSAERTGGSVSTLTIQRTQQEDSAVYLCASSPRTGRVSGNTIYFGEGSWLTVV.

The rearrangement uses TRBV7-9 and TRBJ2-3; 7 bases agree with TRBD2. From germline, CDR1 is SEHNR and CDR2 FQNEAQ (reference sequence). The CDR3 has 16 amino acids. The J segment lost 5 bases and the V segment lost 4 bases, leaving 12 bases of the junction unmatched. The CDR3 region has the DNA TGTGCCAGCAGCTCACGGACTAGTTCGGACCGAGATACGCAGTATTTT. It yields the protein CASSSRTSSDRDTQYF. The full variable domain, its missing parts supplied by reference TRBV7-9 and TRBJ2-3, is DTGVSQNPRHKITKRGQNVTFRCDPISEHNRLYWYRQTLGQGPEFLTYFQNEAQLEKSRLLSDRFSAERPKGSFSTLEIQRTEQGDSAMYLCASSSRTSSDRDTQYFGPGTRLTVL.